The present T cell receptor beta chain was sequenced within a study of blood T cell repertoires in COVID-19. Overall study context: Specimens from acute and convalescent COVID-19 originated in the United States, Italy and Spain.

In the authors' workflow: Reference gene primer amplification yielded estimated nucleated cell counts. Repertoires were generated with immunoSEQ multiplex PCR, while TCRdb's copy carries only in-frame clones and drops some. Clone size and V and J calls were adopted from that table, with D and trimming inferred from the DNA. Found here are about 180,000 clones, about three quarters of them singletons; the top ten hold approximately 12%. V lost 0 bases to trimming and J lost 10 bases; unmatched junction nucleotides: 6. Germline CDR1 is SGHAT and CDR2 is FQNNGV. CDR3 length equals 14 residues. Seattle cases were enrolled at active infection and followed longitudinally.

V is TRBV11-2 and J is TRBJ2-3, with 8 bases identical to TRBD2. The source of this sequence is a woman aged 80 or over with COVID-19, enrolled during active disease. Specimen: peripheral blood. Here the CDR3 DNA reads TGTGCCAGCAGCTTAGACGGGGGGGCAGGTGCGCAGTATTTT. Amino acid sequence: CASSLDGGAGAQYF.